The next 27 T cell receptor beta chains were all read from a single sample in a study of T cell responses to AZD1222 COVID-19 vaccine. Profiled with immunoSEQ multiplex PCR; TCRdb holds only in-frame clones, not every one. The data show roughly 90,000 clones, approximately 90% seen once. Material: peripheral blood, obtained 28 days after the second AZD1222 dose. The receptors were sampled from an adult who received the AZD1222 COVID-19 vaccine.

The CDR3 is CASSFAGTSSEQYF. CDR3 sequence (DNA): TGTGCCAGCAGCTTTGCGGGAACTTCGTCCGAGCAGTACTTC. The V and J genes are TRBV11-2 and TRBJ2-7; possibly TRBD2 for D (6 bases). V lost 3 bases to trimming and J lost 6 bases, with 15 bases between them. From germline, CDR1 is SGHAT and CDR2 FQNNGV. This CDR3 comprises 14 residues.

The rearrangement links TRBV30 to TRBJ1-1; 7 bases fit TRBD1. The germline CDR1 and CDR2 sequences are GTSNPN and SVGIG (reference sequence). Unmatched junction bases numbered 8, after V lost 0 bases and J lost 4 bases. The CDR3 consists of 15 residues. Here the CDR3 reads CAWSVPRQGFTEAFF. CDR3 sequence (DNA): TGTGCCTGGAGTGTACCCCGACAGGGTTTCACTGAAGCTTTCTTT. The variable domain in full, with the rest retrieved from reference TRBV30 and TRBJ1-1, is SQTIHQWPATLVQPVGSPLSLECTVEGTSNPNLYWYRQAAGRGLQLLFYSVGIGQISSEVPQNLSASRPQDRQFILSSKKLLLSDSGFYLCAWSVPRQGFTEAFFGQGTRLTVV.

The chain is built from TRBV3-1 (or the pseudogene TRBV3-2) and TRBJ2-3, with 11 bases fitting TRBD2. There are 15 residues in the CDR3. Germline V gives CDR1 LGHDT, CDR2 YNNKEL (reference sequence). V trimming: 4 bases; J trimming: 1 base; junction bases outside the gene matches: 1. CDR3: CASSLLAGGTDTQYF. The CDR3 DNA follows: TGTGCCAGCAGCCTACTAGCGGGGGGCACAGATACGCAGTATTTT.

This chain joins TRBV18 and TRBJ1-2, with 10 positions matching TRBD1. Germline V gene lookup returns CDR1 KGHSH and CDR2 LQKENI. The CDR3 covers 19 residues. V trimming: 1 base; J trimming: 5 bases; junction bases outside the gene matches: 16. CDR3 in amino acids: CASSPHRTGGLRGGYGYTF. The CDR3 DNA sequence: TGTGCCAGCTCACCACACCGGACAGGGGGATTACGCGGTGGATATGGCTACACCTTC.

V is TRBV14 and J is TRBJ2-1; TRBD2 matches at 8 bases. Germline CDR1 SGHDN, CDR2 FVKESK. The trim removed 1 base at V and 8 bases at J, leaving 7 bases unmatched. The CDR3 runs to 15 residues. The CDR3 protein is CASSQARGGRDEQFF. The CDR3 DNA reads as TGTGCCAGCAGCCAAGCTCGGGGGGGCAGGGATGAGCAGTTCTTC.

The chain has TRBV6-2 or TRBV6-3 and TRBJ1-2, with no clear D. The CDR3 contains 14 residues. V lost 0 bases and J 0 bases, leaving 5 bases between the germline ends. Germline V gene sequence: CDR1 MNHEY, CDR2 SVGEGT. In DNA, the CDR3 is TGTGCCAGCAGTTACTCGGACTCTAACTATGGCTACACCTTC. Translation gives CASSYSDSNYGYTF.

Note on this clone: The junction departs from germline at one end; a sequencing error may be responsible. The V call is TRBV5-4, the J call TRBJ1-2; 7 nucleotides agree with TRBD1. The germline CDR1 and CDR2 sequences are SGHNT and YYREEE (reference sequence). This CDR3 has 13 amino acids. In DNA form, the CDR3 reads TGTGCCAGCAGCCCAGACAGGGACTATGGTTACACCTTC. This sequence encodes CASSPDRDYGYTF.

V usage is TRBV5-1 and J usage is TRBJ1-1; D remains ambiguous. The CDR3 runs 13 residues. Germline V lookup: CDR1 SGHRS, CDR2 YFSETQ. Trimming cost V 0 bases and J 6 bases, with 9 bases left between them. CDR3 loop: CASSLAGVPEAFF. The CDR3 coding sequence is TGCGCCAGCAGCTTGGCAGGCGTTCCTGAAGCTTTCTTT.

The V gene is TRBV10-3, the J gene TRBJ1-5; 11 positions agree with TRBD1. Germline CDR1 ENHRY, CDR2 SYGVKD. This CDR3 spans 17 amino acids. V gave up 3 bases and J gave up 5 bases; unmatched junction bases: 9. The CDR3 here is CAISDGTGGSIDQPQHF. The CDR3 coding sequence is TGTGCCATCAGTGACGGGACAGGGGGGTCCATTGATCAGCCCCAGCATTTT.

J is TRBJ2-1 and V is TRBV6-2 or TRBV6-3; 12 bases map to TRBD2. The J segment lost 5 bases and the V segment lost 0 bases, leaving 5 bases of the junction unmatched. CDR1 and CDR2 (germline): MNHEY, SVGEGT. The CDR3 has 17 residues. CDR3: CASSYSPLAGGHNEQFF. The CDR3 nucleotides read TGTGCCAGCAGTTACTCTCCACTAGCGGGGGGACACAATGAGCAGTTCTTC.

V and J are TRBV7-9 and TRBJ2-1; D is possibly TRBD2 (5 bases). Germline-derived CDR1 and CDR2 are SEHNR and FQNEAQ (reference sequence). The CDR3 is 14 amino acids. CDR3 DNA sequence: TGTGCTCTTGAAGGGAGCAGCTCCTACAATGAGCAGTTCTTC. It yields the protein CALEGSSSYNEQFF. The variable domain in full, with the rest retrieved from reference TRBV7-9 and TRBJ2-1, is DTGVSQNPRHKITKRGQNVTFRCDPISEHNRLYWYRQTLGQGPEFLTYFQNEAQLEKSRLLSDRFSAERPKGSFSTLEIQRTEQGDSAMYLCALEGSSSYNEQFFGPGTRLTVL.

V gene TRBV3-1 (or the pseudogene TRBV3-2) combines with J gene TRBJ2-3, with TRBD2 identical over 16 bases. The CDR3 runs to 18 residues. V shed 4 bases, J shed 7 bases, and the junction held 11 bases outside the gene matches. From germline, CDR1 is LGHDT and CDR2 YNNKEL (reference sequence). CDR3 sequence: CASSPGLAGGPDVNTQYF. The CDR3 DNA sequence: TGTGCCAGCAGCCCGGGACTAGCGGGAGGGCCAGATGTGAATACGCAGTATTTT.

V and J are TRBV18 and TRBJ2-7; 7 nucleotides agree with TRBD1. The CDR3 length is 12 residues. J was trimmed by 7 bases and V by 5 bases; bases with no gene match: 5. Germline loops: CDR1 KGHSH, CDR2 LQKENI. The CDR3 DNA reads TGTGCCAGCTCATCGGGACAGAAGGAGCAGTACTTC. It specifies CASSSGQKEQYF.

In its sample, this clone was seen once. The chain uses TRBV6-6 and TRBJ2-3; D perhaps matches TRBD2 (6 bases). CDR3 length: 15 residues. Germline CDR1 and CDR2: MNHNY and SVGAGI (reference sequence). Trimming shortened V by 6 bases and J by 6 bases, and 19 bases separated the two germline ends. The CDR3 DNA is TGTGCCAGCAGGGACCGACTAGGTCTCTTGGATACGCAGTATTTT. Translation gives CASRDRLGLLDTQYF.

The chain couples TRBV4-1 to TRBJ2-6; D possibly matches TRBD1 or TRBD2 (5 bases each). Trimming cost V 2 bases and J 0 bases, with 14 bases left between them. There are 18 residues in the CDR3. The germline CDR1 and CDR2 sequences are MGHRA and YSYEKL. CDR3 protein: CASSQPRDVDSGANVLTF. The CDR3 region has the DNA TGCGCCAGCAGCCAACCCCGGGACGTTGACTCTGGGGCCAACGTCCTGACTTTC.

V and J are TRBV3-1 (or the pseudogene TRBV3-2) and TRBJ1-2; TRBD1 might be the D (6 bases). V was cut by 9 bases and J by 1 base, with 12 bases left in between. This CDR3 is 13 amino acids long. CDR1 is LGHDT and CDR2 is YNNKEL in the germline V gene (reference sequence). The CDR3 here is CASTQGGNYGYTF. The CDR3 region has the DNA TGTGCCAGTACACAGGGAGGTAACTATGGCTACACCTTC.

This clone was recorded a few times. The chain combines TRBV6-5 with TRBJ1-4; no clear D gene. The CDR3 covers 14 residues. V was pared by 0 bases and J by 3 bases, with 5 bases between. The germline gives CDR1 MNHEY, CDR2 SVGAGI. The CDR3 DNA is TGTGCCAGCAGTTACTCGAGGTCTAATGAAAAACTGTTTTTT. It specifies CASSYSRSNEKLFF.

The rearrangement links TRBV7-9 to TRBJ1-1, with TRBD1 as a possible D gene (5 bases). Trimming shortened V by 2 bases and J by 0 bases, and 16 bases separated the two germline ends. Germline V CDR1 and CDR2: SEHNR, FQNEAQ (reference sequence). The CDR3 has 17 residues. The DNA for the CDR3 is TGTGCCAGCAGCTTAAAGGGGAGGGCATCTCTGAACACTGAAGCTTTCTTT. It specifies CASSLKGRASLNTEAFF.

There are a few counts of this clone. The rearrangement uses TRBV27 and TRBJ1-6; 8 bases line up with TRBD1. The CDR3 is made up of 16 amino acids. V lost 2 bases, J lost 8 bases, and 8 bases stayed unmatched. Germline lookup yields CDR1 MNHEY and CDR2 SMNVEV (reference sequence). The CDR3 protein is CASSLASGTGDSPLHF. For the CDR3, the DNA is TGTGCCAGCAGTTTAGCCTCCGGGACAGGCGATTCACCCCTCCACTTT.

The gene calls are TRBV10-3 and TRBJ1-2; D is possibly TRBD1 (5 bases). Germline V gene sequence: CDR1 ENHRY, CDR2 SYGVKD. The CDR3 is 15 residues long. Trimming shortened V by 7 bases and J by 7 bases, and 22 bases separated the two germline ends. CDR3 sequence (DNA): TGTGCCATCACCGCCCTGGACGGGACCTCCTCTGGCTACACCTTC. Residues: CAITALDGTSSGYTF.

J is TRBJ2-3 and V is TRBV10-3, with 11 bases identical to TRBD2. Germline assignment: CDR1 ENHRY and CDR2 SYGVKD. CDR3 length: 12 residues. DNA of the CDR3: TGTAAGACTAGCGGGGACACAGATACGCAGTATTTT. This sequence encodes CKTSGDTDTQYF.

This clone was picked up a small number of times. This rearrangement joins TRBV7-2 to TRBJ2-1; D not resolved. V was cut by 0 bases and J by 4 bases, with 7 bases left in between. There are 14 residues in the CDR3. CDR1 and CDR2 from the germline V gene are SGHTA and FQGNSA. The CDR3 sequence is CASSLASDYNEQFF. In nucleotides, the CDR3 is TGTGCCAGCAGCTTAGCGAGCGATTACAATGAGCAGTTCTTC.

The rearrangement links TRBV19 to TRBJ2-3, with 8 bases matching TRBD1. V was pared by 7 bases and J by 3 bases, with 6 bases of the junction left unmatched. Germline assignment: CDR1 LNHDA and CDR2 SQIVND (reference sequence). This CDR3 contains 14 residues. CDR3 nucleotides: TGTGCCAGTAATGGACAGGGAGTGACAGATACGCAGTATTTT. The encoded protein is CASNGQGVTDTQYF.

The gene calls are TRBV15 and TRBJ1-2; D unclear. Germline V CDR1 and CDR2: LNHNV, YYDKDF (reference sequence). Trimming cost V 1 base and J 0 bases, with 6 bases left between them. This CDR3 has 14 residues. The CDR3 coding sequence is TGTGCCACCAGCAGAGCTTATTCTAACTATGGCTACACCTTC. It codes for CATSRAYSNYGYTF.

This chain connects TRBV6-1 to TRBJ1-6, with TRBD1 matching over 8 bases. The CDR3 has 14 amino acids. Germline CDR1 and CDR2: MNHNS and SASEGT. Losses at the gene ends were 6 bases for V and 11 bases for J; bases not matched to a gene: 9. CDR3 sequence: CASRPTGAGAPLHF. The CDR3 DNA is TGTGCCAGCAGGCCGACAGGGGCCGGGGCACCCCTCCACTTT.

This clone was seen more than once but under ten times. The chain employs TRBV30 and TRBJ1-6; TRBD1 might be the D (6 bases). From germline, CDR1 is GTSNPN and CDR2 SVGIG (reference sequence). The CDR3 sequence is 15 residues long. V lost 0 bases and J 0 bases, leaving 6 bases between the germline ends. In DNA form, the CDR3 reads TGTGCCTGGAGTGTAGGGGGCTCCTATAATTCACCCCTCCACTTT. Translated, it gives CAWSVGGSYNSPLHF.

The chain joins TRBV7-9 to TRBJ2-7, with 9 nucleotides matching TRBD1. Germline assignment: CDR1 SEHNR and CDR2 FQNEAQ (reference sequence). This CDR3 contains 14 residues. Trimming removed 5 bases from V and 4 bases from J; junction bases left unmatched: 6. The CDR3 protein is CASSRTGGSYEQYF. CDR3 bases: TGTGCCAGCAGCAGAACAGGGGGCTCGTACGAGCAGTACTTC.